This T cell receptor beta chain derives from a study of CD8 T cells in ankylosing spondylitis. Whole-study findings and limits: In the blood and synovial fluid of reactive arthritis, some motif variants had been previously reported. Clones linked with disease were CD8+ and fairly uncommon in the peripheral blood.

Trimming removed 5 bases from V and 4 bases from J; junction bases left unmatched: 7. From germline, CDR1 is GTSNPN and CDR2 SVGIG (reference sequence). This CDR3 region has 14 residues. This clonotype was picked up many times. Its antigen is not identified. A single record per CDR3 protein comes from TCRdb applying MiXCR to the 5' RACE reads. The table records under 85,000 distinct CDR3 sequences, about 5.2% of them present only once. The gene calls are TRBV30 and TRBJ2-2; 7 bases agree with TRBD2. The source material was blood, either unsorted or a sorted T cell fraction (not recorded which). The TCR sequence derives from a male donor with ankylosing spondylitis or in good health (not recorded which). The DNA of the CDR3 is TGTGCCTGGTTTTTAACGGGGGGCACCGGGGAGCTGTTTTTT. Translating gives CAWFLTGGTGELFF.